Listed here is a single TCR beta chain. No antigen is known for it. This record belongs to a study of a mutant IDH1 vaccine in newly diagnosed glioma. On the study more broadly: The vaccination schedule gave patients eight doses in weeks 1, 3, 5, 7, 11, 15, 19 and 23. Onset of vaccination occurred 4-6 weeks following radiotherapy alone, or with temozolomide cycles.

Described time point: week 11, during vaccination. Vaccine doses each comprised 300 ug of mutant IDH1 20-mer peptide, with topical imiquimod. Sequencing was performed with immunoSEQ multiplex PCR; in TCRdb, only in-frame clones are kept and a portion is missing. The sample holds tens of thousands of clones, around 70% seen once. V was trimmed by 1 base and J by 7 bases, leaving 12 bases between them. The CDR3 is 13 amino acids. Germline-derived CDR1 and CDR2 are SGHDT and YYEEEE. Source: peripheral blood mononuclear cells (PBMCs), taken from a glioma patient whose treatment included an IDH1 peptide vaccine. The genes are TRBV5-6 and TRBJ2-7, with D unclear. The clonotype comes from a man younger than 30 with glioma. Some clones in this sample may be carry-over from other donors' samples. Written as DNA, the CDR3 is TGTGCCAGCAGCTTGCGCGGTACTGGAGAGCAGTACTTC. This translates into CASSLRGTGEQYF.